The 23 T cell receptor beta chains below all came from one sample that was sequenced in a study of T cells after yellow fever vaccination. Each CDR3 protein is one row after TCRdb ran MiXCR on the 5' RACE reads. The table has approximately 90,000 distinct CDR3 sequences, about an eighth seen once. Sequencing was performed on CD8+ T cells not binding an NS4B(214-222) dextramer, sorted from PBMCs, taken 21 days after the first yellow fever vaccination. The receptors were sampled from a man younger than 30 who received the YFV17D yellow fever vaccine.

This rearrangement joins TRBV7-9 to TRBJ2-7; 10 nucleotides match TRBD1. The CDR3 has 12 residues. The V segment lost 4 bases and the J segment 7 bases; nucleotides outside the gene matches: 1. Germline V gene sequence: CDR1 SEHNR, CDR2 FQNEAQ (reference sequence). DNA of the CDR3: TGTGCCAGCAGCTGGGGACAGGGGGAGCAGTACGTC. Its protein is CASSWGQGEQYV.

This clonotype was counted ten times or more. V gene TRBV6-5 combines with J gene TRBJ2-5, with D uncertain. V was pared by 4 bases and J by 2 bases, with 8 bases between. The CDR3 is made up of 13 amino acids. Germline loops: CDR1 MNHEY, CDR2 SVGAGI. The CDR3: CASSLNSQETQYF. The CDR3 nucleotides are TGTGCCAGCAGTTTAAACAGTCAAGAGACCCAGTACTTC.

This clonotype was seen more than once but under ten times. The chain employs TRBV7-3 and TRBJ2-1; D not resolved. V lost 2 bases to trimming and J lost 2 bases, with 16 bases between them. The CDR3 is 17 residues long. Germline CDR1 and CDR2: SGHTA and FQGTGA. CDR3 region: CASSLYGSPGPYNEQFF. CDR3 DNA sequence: TGTGCCAGCAGCTTATATGGCAGCCCGGGCCCCTACAATGAGCAGTTCTTC.

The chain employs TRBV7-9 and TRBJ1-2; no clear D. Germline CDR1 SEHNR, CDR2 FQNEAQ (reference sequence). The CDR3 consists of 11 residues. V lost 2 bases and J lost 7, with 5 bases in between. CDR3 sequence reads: CASSLLRGYTF. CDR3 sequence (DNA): TGTGCCAGCAGCTTACTACGTGGCTACACCTTC. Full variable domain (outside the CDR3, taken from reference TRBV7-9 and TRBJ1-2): DTGVSQNPRHKITKRGQNVTFRCDPISEHNRLYWYRQTLGQGPEFLTYFQNEAQLEKSRLLSDRFSAERPKGSFSTLEIQRTEQGDSAMYLCASSLLRGYTFGSGTRLTVV.

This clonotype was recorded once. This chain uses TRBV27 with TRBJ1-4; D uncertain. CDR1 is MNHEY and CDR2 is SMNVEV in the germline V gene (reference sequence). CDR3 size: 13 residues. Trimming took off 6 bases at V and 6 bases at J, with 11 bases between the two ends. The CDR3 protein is CASSNSPYEKLFF. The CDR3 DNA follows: TGTGCCAGCAGCAACAGCCCTTATGAAAAACTGTTTTTT.

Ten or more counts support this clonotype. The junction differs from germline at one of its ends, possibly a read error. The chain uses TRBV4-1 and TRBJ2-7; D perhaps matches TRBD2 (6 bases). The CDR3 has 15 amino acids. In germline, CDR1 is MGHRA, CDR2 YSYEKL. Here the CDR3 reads CASSQASGEDYQQYF. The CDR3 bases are TGCGCCAGCAGCCAAGCTAGTGGAGAGGACTACCAGCAGTACTTC.

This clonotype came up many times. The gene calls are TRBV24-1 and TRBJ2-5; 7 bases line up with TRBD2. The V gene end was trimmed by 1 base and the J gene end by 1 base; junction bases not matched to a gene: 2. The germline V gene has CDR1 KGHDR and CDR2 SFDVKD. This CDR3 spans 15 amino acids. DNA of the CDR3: TGTGCCACCAGTGATTTCCGGGGGGTCCAAGAGACCCAGTACTTC. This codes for CATSDFRGVQETQYF.

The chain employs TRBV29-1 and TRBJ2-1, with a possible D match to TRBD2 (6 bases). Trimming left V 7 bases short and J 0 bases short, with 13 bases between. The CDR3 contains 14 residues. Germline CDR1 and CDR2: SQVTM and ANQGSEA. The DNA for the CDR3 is TGCAGCGCCCGAGTCGGGGGCTCCTACAATGAGCAGTTCTTC. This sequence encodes CSARVGGSYNEQFF.

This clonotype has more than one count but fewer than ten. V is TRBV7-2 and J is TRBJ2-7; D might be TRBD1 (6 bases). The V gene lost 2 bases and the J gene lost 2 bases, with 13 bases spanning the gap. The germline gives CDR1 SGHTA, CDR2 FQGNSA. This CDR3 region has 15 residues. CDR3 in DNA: TGTGCCAGCAGCTTAAGGTCGACAGGCGCCTACGAGCAGTACTTC. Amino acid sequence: CASSLRSTGAYEQYF.

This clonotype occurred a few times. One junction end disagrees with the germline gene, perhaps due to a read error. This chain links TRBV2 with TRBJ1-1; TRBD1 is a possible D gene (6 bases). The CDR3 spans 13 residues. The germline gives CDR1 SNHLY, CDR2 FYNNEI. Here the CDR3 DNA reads TGTGCCATCAGTGAATCAGGGGCCACTGAAGCTTTCTTT. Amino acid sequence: CAISESGATEAFF. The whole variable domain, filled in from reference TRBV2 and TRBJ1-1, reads EPEVTQTPSHQVTQMGQEVILRCVPISNHLYFYWYRQILGQKVEFLVSFYNNEISEKSEIFDDQFSVERPDGSNFTLKIRSTKLEDSAMYFCAISESGATEAFFGQGTRLTVV.

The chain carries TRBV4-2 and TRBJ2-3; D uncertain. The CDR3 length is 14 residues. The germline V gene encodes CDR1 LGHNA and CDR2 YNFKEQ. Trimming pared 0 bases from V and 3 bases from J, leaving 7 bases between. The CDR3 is CASSQDPETDTQYF. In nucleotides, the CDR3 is TGTGCCAGCAGCCAAGATCCCGAAACAGATACGCAGTATTTT.

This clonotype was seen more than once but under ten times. CDR3 residues: CASSLTSGGDEQFF. The DNA of the CDR3 is TGTGCCAGCAGTCTTACTAGCGGGGGGGATGAGCAGTTCTTC. This chain joins TRBV27 and TRBJ2-1, with 13 positions matching TRBD2. The CDR3 extends over 14 amino acids. Germline V gene data show CDR1 as MNHEY and CDR2 as SMNVEV (reference sequence). V dropped 5 bases and J dropped 8; count of bases not matched to a gene: 3.

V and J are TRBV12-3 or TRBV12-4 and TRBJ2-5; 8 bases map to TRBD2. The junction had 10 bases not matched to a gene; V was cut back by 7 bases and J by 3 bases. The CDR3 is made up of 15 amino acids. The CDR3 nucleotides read TGTGCCAGCACCCCTGGGGCGGGGGGAAAAGAGACCCAGTACTTC. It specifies CASTPGAGGKETQYF.

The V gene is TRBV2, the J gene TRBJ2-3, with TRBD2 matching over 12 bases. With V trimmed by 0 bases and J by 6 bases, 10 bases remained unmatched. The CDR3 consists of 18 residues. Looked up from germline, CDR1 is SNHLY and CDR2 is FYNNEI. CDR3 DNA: TGTGCCAGCAGTGAAGCGACTCTAGCGGGGGGGCTTAGGGATACGCAGTATTTT. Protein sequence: CASSEATLAGGLRDTQYF.

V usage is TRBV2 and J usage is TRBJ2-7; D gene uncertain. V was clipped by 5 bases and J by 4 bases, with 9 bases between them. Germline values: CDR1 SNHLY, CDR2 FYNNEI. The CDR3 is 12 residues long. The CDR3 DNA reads TGTGCCAGCAGTCTCAGTCCTTACGAGCAGTACTTC. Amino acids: CASSLSPYEQYF.

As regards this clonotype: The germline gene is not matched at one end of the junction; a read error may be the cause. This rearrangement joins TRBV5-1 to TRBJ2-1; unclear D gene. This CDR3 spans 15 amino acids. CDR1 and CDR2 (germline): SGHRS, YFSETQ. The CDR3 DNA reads TGCGCCGGCAGCCCCCTCGTGGACTCCTACAATGAGCAGTTCTTC. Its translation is CAGSPLVDSYNEQFF.

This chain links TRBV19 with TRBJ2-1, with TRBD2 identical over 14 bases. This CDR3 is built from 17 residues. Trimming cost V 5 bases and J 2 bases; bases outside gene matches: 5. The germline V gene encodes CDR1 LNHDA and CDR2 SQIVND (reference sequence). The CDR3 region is CASSWRGLAGAYNEQFF. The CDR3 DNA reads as TGTGCCAGTAGTTGGCGGGGACTAGCGGGGGCCTACAATGAGCAGTTCTTC.

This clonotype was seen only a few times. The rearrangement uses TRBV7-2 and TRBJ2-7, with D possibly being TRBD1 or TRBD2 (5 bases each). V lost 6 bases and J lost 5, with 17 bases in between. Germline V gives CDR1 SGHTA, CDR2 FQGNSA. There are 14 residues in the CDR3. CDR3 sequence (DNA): TGTGCCAGCAGTAGGGGACGGGCAGGGAACGAGCAGTACTTC. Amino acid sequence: CASSRGRAGNEQYF.

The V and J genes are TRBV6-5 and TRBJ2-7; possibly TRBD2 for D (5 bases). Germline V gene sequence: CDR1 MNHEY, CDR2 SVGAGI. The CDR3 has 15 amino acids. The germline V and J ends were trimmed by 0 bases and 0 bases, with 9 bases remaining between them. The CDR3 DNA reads TGTGCCAGCAGTTACTCGAGGGCAGCCTCCTACGAGCAGTACTTC. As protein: CASSYSRAASYEQYF.

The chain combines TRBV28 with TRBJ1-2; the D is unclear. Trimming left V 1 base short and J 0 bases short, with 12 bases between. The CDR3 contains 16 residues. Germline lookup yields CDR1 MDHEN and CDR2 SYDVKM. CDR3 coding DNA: TGTGCCAGCAGTTTATTTCAGATTAGGACTAACTATGGCTACACCTTC. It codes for CASSLFQIRTNYGYTF.

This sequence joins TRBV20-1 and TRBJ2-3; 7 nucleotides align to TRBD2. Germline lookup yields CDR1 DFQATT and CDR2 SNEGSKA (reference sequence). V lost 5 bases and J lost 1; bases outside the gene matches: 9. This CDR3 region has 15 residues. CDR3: CSAPAVAGRTDTQYF. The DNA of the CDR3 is TGCAGTGCTCCGGCGGTAGCGGGTCGCACAGATACGCAGTATTTT.

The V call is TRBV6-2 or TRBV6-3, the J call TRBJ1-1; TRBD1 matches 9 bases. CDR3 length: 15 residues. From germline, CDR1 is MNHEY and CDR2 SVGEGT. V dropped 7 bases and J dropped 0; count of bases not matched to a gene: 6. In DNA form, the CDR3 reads TGTGCCAGCACCTCACAGGGGGCCGTGAACACTGAAGCTTTCTTT. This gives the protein CASTSQGAVNTEAFF.

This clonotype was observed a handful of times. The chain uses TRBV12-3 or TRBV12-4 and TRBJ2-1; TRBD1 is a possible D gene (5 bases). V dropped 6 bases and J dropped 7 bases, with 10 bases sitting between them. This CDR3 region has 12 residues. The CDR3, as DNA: TGTGCCAGCAGCCAAAACAGGAATGAGCAGTTCTTC. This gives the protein CASSQNRNEQFF.